These 5 T cell receptor beta chains share one sample of origin, sequenced in a study of cytomegalovirus exposure and HLA in healthy donors. In the PCR, 60 Vbeta and 13 Jbeta primers were used. Produced via immunoSEQ multiplex PCR; TCRdb's table is partial and in-frame only. Here the sample spans approximately 82,000 clones, around a tenth being singletons. The specimen was PBMCs. Receptors originate from a man between 60 and 75 years old in good health and CMV-seropositive.

This sequence joins TRBV6-5 and TRBJ1-2, with a weak D call TRBD1 (6 bases). CDR3 size: 14 residues. Germline V gene lookup returns CDR1 MNHEY and CDR2 SVGAGI. V was clipped by 7 bases and J by 4 bases, with 16 bases between them. The DNA for the CDR3 is TGTGCCAGCAAGACACAGGGACCGGGCTATGGCTACACCTTC. Encoded protein: CASKTQGPGYGYTF.

This rearrangement joins TRBV25-1 to TRBJ2-1; tentative D call: TRBD1 (5 bases). This CDR3 comprises 13 residues. The germline V and J ends were trimmed by 2 bases and 7 bases, with 9 bases remaining between them. Germline CDR1 reads MGHDK; CDR2 reads SYGVNS. The CDR3: CASSEQGRNEQFF. CDR3 nucleotides: TGTGCCAGCAGTGAACAGGGAAGGAATGAGCAGTTCTTC.

The chain uses TRBV9 and TRBJ2-1; no reliable D call. This CDR3 is 15 amino acids long. The germline V gene has CDR1 SGDLS and CDR2 YYNGEE. The V end lost 0 bases, the J end lost 4 bases, and 11 bases lay between the germline ends. The DNA for the CDR3 is TGTGCCAGCAGCGTAGAGGTAGCCCCGTACAATGAGCAGTTCTTC. Residues: CASSVEVAPYNEQFF.

The J gene is TRBJ2-7, the V gene TRBV10-2, with 9 bases that match TRBD1. The ends lost 1 base at V and 2 bases at J; junction bases unmatched: 3. This CDR3 comprises 15 residues. Germline loops: CDR1 WSHSY, CDR2 SAAADI. The CDR3 loop is CASSELGQGTYEQYF. In DNA, the CDR3 is TGCGCCAGCAGTGAGTTGGGACAGGGAACCTACGAGCAGTACTTC.

The chain recombines TRBV19 with TRBJ2-3; TRBD1 matches at 7 bases. CDR1 LNHDA and CDR2 SQIVND come from the germline V gene (reference sequence). V shed 3 bases, J shed 1 base, and the junction held 4 bases outside the gene matches. This CDR3 has 15 residues. DNA for the CDR3: TGTGCCAGTAGTATGTCCGGACAGGGCACAGATACGCAGTATTTT. It translates to CASSMSGQGTDTQYF.